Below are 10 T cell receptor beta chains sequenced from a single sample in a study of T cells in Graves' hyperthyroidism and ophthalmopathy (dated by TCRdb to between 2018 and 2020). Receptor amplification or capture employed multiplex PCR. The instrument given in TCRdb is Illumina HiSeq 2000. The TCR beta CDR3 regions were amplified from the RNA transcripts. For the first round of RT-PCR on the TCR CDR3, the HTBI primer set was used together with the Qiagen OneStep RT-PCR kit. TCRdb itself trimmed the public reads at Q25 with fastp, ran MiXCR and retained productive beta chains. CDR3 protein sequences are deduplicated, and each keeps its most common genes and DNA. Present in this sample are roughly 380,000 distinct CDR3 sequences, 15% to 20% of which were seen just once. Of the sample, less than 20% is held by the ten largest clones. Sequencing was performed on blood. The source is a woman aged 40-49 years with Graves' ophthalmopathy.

CDR3 sequence (DNA): TGTGCCAGCATTCCGGCGACGAACACTGAAGCTTTCTTT. It translates to CASIPATNTEAFF. The chain joins TRBV28 to TRBJ1-1; D is undetermined. Between the trimmed V and J ends, which lost 7 bases and 1 base, there was a span of 10 bases. Germline lookup yields CDR1 MDHEN and CDR2 SYDVKM. The CDR3 extends over 13 amino acids.

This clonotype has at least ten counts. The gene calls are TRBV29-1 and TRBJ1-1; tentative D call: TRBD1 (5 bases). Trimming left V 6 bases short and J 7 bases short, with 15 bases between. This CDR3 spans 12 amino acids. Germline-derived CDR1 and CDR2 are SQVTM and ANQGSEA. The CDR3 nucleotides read TGCAGCGTGGCTCCGGGACCAATTGAAGCTTTCTTT. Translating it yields CSVAPGPIEAFF. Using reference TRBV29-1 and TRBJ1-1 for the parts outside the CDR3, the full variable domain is SAVISQKPSRDICQRGTSLTIQCQVDSQVTMMFWYRQQPGQSLTLIATANQGSEATYESGFVIDKFPISRPNLTFSTLTVSNMSPEDSSIYLCSVAPGPIEAFFGQGTRLTVV.

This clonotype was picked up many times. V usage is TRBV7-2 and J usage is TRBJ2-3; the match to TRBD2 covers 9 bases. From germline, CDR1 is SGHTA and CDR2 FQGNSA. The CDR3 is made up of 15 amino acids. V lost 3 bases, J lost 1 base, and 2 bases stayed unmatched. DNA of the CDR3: TGTGCCAGCAGCTTTGCGGGAGGGGGCACAGATACGCAGTATTTT. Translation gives CASSFAGGGTDTQYF.

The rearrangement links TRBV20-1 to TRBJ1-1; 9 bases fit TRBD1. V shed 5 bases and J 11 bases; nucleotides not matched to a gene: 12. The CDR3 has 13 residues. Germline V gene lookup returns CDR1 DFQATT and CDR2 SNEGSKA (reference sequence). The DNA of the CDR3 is TGCAGTGCTCAGGGGGACAGGGAAATGGTGGCTTTCTTT. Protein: CSAQGDREMVAFF.

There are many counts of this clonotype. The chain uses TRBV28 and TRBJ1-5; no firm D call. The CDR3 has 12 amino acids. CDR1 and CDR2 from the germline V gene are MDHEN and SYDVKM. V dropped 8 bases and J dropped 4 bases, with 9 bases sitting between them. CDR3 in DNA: TGTGCCAGCTTAAGCGCTAATCAGCCCCAGCATTTT. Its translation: CASLSANQPQHF.

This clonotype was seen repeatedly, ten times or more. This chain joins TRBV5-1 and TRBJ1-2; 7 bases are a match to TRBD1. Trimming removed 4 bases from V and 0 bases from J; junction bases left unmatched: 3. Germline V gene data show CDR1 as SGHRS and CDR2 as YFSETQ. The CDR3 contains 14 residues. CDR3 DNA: TGCGCCAGCAGCCGGGACAGATCTAACTATGGCTACACCTTC. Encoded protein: CASSRDRSNYGYTF.

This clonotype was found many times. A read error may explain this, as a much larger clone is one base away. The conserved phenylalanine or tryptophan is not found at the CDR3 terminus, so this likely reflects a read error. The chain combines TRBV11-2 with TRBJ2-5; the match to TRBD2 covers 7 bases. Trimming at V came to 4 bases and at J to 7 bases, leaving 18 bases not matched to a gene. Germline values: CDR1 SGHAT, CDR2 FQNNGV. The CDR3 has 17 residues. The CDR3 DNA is TGTGCCAGCAGCTCCTCCCTCTTAGCGGGTCCGGGGGGGACCCAGTACATC. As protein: CASSSSLLAGPGGTQYI.

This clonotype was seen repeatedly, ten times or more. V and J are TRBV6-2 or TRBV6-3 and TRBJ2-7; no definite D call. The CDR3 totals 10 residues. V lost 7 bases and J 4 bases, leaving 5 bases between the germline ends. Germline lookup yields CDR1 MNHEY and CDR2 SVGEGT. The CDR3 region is CASTKYEQYF. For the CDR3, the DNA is TGTGCCAGCACAAAATACGAGCAGTACTTC.

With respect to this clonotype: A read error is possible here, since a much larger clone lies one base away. CDR3 DNA sequence: TGTGCCAGCAAATCGATTAACACCGGGGGGCTGTTTTTT. Its protein product is CASKSINTGGLFF. J is TRBJ2-2 and V is TRBV6-1; possibly TRBD2 for D (6 bases). Germline CDR1 is MNHNS and CDR2 is SASEGT. The CDR3 runs to 13 residues.

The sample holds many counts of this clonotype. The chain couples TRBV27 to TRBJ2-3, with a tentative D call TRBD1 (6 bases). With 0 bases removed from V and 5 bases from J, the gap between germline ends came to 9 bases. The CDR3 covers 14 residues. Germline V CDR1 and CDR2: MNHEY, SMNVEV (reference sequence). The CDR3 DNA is TGTGCCAGCAGTTTATCCAGGGGCAGAGATACGCAGTATTTT. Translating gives CASSLSRGRDTQYF.